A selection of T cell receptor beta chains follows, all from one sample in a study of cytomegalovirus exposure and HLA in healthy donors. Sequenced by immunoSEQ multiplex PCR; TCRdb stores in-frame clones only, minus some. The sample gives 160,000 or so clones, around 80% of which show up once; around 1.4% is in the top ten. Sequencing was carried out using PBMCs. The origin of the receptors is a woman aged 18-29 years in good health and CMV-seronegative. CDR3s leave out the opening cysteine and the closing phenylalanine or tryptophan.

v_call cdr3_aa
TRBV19 ASSIRPSWKQGKLF
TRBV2 ASSEGGGETQY
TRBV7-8 ASSSDSSYEQY
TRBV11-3 ASSRQSFNTEAF
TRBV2 ASSVGTGNTEAF
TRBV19 ASGPGDLFQETQY
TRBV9 ASSLGGSLRNTEAF
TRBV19 ASSFRGGETQY
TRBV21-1 ASSKVSSGSFNGYT
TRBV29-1 SVLQGIGCT
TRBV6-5 ASSYDPGLNQPQH
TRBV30 AWRGQVTSTNEKLF
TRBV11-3 ASSFLADQETQY
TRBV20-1 SARGGQRTT